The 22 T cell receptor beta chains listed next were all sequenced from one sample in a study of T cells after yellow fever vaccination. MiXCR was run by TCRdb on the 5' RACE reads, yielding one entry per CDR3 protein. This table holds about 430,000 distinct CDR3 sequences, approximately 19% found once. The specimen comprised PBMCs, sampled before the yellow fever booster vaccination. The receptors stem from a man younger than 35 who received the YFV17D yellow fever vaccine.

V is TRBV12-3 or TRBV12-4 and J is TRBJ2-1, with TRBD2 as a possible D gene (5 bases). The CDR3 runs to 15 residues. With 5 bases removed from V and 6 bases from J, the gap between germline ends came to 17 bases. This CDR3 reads CASSPTRVGSNEQFF. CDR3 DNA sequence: TGTGCCAGCAGTCCAACTAGAGTAGGGTCCAATGAGCAGTTCTTC.

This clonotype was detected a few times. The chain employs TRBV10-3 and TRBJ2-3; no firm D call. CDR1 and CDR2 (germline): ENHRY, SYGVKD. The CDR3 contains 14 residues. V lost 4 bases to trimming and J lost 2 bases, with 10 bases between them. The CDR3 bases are TGTGCCATCAGTGGGTCGAGTCTCACAGATACGCAGTATTTT. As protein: CAISGSSLTDTQYF.

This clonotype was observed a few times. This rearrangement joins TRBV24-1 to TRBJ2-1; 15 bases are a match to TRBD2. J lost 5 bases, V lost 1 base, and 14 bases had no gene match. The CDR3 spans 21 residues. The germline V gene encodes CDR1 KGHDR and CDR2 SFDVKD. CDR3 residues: CATSDFEITGTSGGLDNEQFF. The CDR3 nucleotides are TGTGCCACCAGTGATTTCGAGATTACCGGGACTAGCGGGGGGCTCGACAATGAGCAGTTCTTC.

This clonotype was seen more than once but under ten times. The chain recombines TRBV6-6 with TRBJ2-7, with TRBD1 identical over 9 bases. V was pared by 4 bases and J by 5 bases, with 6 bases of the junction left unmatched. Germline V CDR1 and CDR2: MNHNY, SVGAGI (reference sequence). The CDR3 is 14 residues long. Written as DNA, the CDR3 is TGTGCCAGCAGTTCGGGACAGGGTACCAACGAGCAGTACTTC. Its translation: CASSSGQGTNEQYF.

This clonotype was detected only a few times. The CDR3 nucleotides are TGTGCCAGCAGTTCATGGCGGGGGGAACTCCAAGAGACCCAGTACTTC. Translating it yields CASSSWRGELQETQYF. The V and J genes are TRBV28 and TRBJ2-5, with 8 bases lining up with TRBD2. CDR1 MDHEN and CDR2 SYDVKM come from the germline V gene. The CDR3 contains 16 residues. V shed 4 bases, J shed 1 base, and the junction held 8 bases outside the gene matches.

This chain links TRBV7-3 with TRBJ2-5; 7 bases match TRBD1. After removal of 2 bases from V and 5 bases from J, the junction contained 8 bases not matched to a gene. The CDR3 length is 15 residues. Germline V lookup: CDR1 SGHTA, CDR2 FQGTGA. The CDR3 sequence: CASSLYRGMRETQYF. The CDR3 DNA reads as TGTGCCAGCAGCTTATACAGGGGAATGAGGGAGACCCAGTACTTC.

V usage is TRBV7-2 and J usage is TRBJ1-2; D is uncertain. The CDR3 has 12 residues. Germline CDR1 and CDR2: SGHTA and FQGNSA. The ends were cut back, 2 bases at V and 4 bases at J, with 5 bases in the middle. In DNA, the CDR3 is TGTGCCAGCAGCTTATCGACCTATGGCTACACCTTC. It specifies CASSLSTYGYTF.

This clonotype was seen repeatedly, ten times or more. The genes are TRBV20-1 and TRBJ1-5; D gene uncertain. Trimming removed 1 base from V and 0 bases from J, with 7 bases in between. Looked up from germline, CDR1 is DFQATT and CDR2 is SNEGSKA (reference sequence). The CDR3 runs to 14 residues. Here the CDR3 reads CSARVGGSNQPQHF. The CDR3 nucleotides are TGCAGTGCTAGAGTGGGAGGTAGCAATCAGCCCCAGCATTTT.

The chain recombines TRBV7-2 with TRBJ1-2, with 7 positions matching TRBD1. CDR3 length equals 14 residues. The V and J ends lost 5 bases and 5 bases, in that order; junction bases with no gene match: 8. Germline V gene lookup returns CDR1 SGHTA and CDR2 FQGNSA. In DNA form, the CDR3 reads TGTGCCAGCAGCAAAAACACAGGGGATTATGGCTACACCTTC. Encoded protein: CASSKNTGDYGYTF.

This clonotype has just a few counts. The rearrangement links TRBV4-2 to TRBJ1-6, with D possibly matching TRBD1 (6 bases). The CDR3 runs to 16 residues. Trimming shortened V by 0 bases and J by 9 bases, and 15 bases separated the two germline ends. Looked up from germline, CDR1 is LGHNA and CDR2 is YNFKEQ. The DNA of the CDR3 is TGTGCCAGCAGCCAAGATTCCAGGGGCGGCGGTTCACCCCTCCACTTT. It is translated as CASSQDSRGGGSPLHF.

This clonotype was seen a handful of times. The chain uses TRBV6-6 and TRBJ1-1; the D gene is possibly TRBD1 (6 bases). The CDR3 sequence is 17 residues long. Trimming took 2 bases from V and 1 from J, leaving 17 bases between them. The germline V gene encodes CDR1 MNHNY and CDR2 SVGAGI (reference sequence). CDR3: CASSYRGGPAGNTEAFF. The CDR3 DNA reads TGTGCCAGCAGTTACAGGGGGGGCCCCGCGGGGAACACTGAAGCTTTCTTT.

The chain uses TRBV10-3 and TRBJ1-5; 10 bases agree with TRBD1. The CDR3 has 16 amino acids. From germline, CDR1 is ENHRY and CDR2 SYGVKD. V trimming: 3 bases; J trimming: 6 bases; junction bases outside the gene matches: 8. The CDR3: CAISDGGQGSAQPQHF. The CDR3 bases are TGTGCCATCAGTGACGGGGGACAGGGGAGTGCTCAGCCCCAGCATTTT.

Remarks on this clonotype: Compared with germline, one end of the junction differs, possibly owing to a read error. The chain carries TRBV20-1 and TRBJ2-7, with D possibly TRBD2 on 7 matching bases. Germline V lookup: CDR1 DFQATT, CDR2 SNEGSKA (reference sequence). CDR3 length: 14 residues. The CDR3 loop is CSDRDSGGPLEQYF. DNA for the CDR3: TGCAGTGATAGAGATTCCGGGGGGCCCCTCGAGCAGTACTTC.

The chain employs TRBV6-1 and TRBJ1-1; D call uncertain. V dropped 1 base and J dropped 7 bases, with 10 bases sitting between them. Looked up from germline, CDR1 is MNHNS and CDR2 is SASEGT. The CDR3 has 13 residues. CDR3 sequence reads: CASSEDADGEAFF. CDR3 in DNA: TGTGCCAGCAGTGAAGATGCGGACGGTGAAGCTTTCTTT.

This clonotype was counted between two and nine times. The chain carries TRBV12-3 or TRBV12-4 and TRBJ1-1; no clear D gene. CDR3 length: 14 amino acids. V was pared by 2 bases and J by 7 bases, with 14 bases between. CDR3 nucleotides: TGTGCCAGCAGTTTAAGTGGCAGCATCTTTGAAGCTTTCTTT. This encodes CASSLSGSIFEAFF.

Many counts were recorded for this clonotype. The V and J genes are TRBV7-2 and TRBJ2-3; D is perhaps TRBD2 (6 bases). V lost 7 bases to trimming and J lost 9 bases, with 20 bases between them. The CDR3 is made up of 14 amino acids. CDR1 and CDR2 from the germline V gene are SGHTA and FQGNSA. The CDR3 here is CASTGYGGAATQYF. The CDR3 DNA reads TGTGCCAGCACCGGTTACGGCGGGGCCGCAACGCAGTATTTT.

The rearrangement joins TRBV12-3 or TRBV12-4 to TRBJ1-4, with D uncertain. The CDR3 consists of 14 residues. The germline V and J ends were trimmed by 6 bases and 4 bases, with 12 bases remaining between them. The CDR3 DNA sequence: TGTGCCAGCAGGGTGAGGCCTGATAATGAAAAACTGTTTTTT. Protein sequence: CASRVRPDNEKLFF.

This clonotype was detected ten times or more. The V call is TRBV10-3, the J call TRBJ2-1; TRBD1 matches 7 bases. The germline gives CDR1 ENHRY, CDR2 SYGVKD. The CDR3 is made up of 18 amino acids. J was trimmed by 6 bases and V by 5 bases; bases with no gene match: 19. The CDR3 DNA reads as TGTGCCATCAGTACACATTTCCGTGGGACAGCAGGCCCCAATGAGCAGTTCTTC. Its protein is CAISTHFRGTAGPNEQFF.

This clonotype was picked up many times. CDR3 in DNA: TGTGCCAGCAGTCCGGACGGGGGGCGCCTCGAGCAGTACGTC. This translates into CASSPDGGRLEQYV. The genes are TRBV12-3 or TRBV12-4 and TRBJ2-7; possibly TRBD2 for D (7 bases). This CDR3 has 14 amino acids. V was cut by 5 bases and J by 6 bases, with 17 bases left in between.

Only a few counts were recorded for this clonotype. In nucleotides, the CDR3 is TGTGCCAGCAGCGAATTAGGACAGGGACAAGAGACCCAGTACTTC. Its protein is CASSELGQGQETQYF. V usage is TRBV7-9 and J usage is TRBJ2-5; 8 bases line up with TRBD1. Germline V gives CDR1 SEHNR, CDR2 FQNEAQ (reference sequence). This CDR3 is 15 amino acids long. Trimming at V came to 5 bases and at J to 2 bases, leaving 7 bases not matched to a gene.

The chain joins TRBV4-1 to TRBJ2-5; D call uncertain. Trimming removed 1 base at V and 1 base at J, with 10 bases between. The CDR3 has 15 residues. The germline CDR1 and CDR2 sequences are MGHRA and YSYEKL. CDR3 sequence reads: CASSQGPVPQETQYF. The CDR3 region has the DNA TGCGCCAGCAGCCAAGGACCCGTCCCCCAAGAGACCCAGTACTTC.

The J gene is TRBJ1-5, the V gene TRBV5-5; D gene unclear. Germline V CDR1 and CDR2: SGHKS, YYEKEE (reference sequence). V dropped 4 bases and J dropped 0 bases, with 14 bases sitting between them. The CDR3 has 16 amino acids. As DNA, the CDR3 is TGTGCCAGCAGCGCCCTTAGGAGACATAGCAATCAGCCCCAGCATTTT. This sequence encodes CASSALRRHSNQPQHF.